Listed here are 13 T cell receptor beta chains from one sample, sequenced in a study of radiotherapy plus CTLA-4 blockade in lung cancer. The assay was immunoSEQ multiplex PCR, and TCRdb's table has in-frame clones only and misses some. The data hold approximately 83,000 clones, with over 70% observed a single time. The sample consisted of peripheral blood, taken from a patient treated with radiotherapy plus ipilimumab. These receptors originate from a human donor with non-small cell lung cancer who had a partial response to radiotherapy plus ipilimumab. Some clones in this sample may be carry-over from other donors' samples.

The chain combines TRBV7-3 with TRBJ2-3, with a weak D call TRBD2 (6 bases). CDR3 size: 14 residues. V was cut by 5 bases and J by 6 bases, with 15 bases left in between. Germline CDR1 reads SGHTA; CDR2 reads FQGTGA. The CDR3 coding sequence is TGTGCCAGCAGCCCGGGACTGGCAGGTGATACGCAGTATTTT. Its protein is CASSPGLAGDTQYF.

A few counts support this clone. The CDR3 DNA reads TGTGCCAGCATTTTTGACAGGGGAGCGCCGTCCTACGAGCAGTACTTC. Its translation is CASIFDRGAPSYEQYF. This chain uses TRBV27 with TRBJ2-7, with TRBD1 matching over 8 bases. V shed 7 bases, J shed 1 base, and the junction held 12 bases outside the gene matches. CDR1 MNHEY and CDR2 SMNVEV come from the germline V gene (reference sequence). This CDR3 contains 16 residues.

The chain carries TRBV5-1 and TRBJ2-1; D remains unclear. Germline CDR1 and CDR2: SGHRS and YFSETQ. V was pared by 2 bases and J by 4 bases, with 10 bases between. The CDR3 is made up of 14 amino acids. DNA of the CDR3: TGCGCCAGCAGCTTACGCGGCCCTTACAATGAGCAGTTCTTC. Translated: CASSLRGPYNEQFF. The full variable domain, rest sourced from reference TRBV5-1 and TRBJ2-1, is KAGVTQTPRYLIKTRGQQVTLSCSPISGHRSVSWYQQTPGQGLQFLFEYFSETQRNKGNFPGRFSGRQFSNSRSEMNVSTLELGDSALYLCASSLRGPYNEQFFGPGTRLTVL.

The CDR3 is CASSWGGGNTEAFF. DNA of the CDR3: TGTGCCAGCAGTTGGGGAGGGGGGAACACTGAAGCTTTCTTT. V and J are TRBV27 and TRBJ1-1; TRBD1 might be the D (6 bases). V lost 4 bases and J 1 base, leaving 10 bases between the germline ends. Germline V CDR1 and CDR2: MNHEY, SMNVEV (reference sequence). CDR3 length equals 14 residues.

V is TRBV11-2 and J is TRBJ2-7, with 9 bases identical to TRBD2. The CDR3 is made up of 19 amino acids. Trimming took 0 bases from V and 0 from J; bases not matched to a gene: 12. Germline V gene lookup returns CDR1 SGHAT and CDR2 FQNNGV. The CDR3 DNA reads TGTGCCAGCAGCTTAGAGGATCGGAGCGGGGGGCCGCACTCCTACGAGCAGTACTTC. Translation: CASSLEDRSGGPHSYEQYF.

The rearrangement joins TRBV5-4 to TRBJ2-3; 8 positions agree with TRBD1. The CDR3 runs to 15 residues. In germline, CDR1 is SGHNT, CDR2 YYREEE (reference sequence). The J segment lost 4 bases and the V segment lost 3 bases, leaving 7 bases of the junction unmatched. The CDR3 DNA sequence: TGTGCCAGCAGCTCAGACAGGGGCGTTGCAGATACGCAGTATTTT. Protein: CASSSDRGVADTQYF.

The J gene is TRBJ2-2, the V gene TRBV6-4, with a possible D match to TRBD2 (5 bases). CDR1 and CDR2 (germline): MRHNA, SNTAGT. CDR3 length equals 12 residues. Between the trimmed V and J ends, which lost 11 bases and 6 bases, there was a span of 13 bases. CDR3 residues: CAPSRGSGELFF. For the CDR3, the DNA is TGTGCCCCGAGTCGGGGATCCGGGGAGCTGTTTTTT.

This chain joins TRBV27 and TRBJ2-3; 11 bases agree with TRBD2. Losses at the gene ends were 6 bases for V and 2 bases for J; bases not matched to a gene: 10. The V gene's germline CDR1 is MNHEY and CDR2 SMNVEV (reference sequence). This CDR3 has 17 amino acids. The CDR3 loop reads CASSPVSGGGFTDTQYF. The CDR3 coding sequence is TGTGCCAGCAGCCCCGTTAGCGGGGGGGGCTTCACAGATACGCAGTATTTT.

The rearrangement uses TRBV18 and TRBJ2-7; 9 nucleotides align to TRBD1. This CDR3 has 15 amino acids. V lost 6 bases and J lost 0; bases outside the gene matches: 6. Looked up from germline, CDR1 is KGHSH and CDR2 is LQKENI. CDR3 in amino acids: CASSQSGQGSYEQYF. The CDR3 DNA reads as TGTGCCAGCTCGCAATCGGGACAGGGCTCCTACGAGCAGTACTTC.

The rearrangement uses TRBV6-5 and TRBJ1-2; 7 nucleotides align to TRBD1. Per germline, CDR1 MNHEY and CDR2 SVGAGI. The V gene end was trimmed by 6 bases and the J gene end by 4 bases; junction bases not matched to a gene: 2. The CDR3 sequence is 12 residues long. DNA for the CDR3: TGTGCCAGCAGAGACAGGGTCTATGGCTACACCTTC. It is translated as CASRDRVYGYTF.

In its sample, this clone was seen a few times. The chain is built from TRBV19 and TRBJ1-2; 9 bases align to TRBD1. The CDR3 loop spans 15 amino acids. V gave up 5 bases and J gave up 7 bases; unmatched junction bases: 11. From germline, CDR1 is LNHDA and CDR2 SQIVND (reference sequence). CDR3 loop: CASSRPGQGLGGYTF. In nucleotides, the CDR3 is TGTGCCAGTAGTCGACCCGGACAGGGGTTGGGTGGCTACACCTTC. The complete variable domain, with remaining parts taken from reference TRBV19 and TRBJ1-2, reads DGGITQSPKYLFRKEGQNVTLSCEQNLNHDAMYWYRQDPGQGLRLIYYSQIVNDFQKGDIAEGYSVSREKKESFPLTVTSAQKNPTAFYLCASSRPGQGLGGYTFGSGTRLTVV.

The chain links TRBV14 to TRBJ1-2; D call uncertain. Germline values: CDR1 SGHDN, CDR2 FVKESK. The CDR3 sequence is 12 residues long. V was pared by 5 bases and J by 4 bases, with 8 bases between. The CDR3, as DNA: TGTGCCAGCAGCAGAACCAGCTATGGCTACACCTTC. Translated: CASSRTSYGYTF. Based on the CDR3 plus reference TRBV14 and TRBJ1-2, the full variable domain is EAGVTQFPSHSVIEKGQTVTLRCDPISGHDNLYWYRRVMGKEIKFLLHFVKESKQDESGMPNNRFLAERTGGTYSTLKVQPAELEDSGVYFCASSRTSYGYTFGSGTRLTVV.

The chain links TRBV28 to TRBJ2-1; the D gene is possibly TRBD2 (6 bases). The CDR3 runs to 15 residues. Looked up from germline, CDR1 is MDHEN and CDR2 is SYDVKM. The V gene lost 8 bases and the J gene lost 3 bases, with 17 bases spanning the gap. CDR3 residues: CASYGTGLIYNEQFF. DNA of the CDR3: TGTGCCAGCTACGGGACGGGACTCATCTACAATGAGCAGTTCTTC. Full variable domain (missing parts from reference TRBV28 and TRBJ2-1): DVKVTQSSRYLVKRTGEKVFLECVQDMDHENMFWYRQDPGLGLRLIYFSYDVKMKEKGDIPEGYSVSREKKERFSLILESASTNQTSMYLCASYGTGLIYNEQFFGPGTRLTVL.